These 21 T cell receptor beta chains were sequenced from one sample in a study of breast tumors, draining lymph nodes, adjacent tissues. TCRdb processed the multiplex PCR reads anew with MiXCR; each CDR3 protein has one entry. This sample has about 130,000 distinct CDR3 sequences, with 15% to 20% found just once. Samples came from axillary lymph nodes draining the breast cancer. Sequencing was done on a sample of axillary lymph node tissue. The receptors shown here come from a female donor with breast cancer. Some clones in this sample may be carry-over from other donors' samples.

This clonotype was seen repeatedly, ten times or more. CDR3 bases: TGCAGTGCTAGAGCCTCGTATAGGAGCGGACAAGAGACCCAGTACTTC. Translation gives CSARASYRSGQETQYF. The chain couples TRBV20-1 to TRBJ2-5, with D perhaps matching TRBD2 (5 bases). The CDR3 spans 16 residues. V lost 1 base, J lost 2 bases, and 17 bases lay in between. Germline CDR1 DFQATT, CDR2 SNEGSKA (reference sequence).

V and J are TRBV28 and TRBJ2-2; a weak D match, TRBD1 (6 bases). CDR1 is MDHEN and CDR2 is SYDVKM in the germline V gene. Between the trimmed V and J ends, which lost 7 bases and 3 bases, there was a span of 12 bases. The CDR3 covers 14 residues. The CDR3 DNA reads TGTGCCAGCAACGAACAGGGCTACACCGGGGAGCTGTTTTTT. Translating gives CASNEQGYTGELFF.

J is TRBJ2-3 and V is TRBV6-5; D uncertain. The ends were cut back, 5 bases at V and 3 bases at J, with 9 bases in the middle. The CDR3 runs 13 residues. Germline V gene data show CDR1 as MNHEY and CDR2 as SVGAGI. The CDR3 region has the DNA TGTGCCAGCAGTGCCAGATGGACAGATACGCAGTATTTT. Translated: CASSARWTDTQYF.

This clonotype was observed many times. The V gene is TRBV7-9, the J gene TRBJ2-7, with TRBD2 matching over 8 bases. The CDR3 covers 15 residues. Germline CDR1 reads SEHNR; CDR2 reads FQNEAQ (reference sequence). J gave up 2 bases and V 2 bases, and 5 bases lay outside the gene matches. The CDR3 sequence: CASSLSSGNPYEQYF. In DNA form, the CDR3 reads TGTGCCAGCAGCTTAAGTAGCGGGAATCCCTACGAGCAGTACTTC.

For this clonotype: A much larger clonotype is one base distant, so this may be a read error. The chain is built from TRBV3-1 and TRBJ1-2; D call uncertain. Per germline, CDR1 LGHDT and CDR2 YNNKEL (reference sequence). The CDR3 is made up of 12 amino acids. As DNA, the CDR3 is TGTGTCAGCAGCCAAGTCAACTATGGCTACACCTTC. Residues: CVSSQVNYGYTF.

There are many counts of this clonotype. The chain couples TRBV2 to TRBJ2-1, with D possibly TRBD2 on 6 matching bases. V was shortened by 0 bases and J by 10 bases, with 7 bases between the two germline ends. The CDR3 runs to 12 residues. CDR1 and CDR2 (germline): SNHLY, FYNNEI. CDR3 in DNA: TGTGCCAGCAGTGAAGCTCGGGGGGAGCAGTTCTTC. Amino acid sequence: CASSEARGEQFF.

This clonotype was seen a few times. The V gene is TRBV27, the J gene TRBJ2-1; 9 bases match TRBD1. V shed 8 bases and J 2 bases; nucleotides not matched to a gene: 4. The CDR3 is 14 amino acids. The germline V gene encodes CDR1 MNHEY and CDR2 SMNVEV (reference sequence). The CDR3 bases are TGTGCCAGCTCCTGGACAGGGGCCTACAATGAGCAGTTCTTC. It codes for CASSWTGAYNEQFF.

This clonotype was picked up many times. The genes are TRBV6-1 and TRBJ1-5; D is ambiguous. Germline lookup yields CDR1 MNHNS and CDR2 SASEGT. The germline V and J ends were trimmed by 4 bases and 3 bases, with 13 bases remaining between them. The CDR3 is made up of 15 amino acids. The CDR3 bases are TGTGCCAGCAGTGGGGAGGGTTTGACCAATCAGCCCCAGCATTTT. Protein: CASSGEGLTNQPQHF.

The chain joins TRBV27 to TRBJ2-1; the D gene is possibly TRBD2 (6 bases). V was shortened by 5 bases and J by 8 bases, with 19 bases between the two germline ends. The CDR3 totals 15 residues. The germline V gene has CDR1 MNHEY and CDR2 SMNVEV (reference sequence). CDR3: CASSAPFSSADEQFF. CDR3 nucleotide sequence: TGTGCCAGCAGTGCGCCATTTTCTAGCGCAGATGAGCAGTTCTTC.

Concerning this clonotype: A clone one base away is much larger, so this may be a read error. The chain has TRBV20-1 and TRBJ2-1; 15 bases are shared with TRBD2. The CDR3 spans 16 residues. CDR1 is DFQATT and CDR2 is SNEGSKA in the germline V gene (reference sequence). CDR3 region: CSRTSGRAYPYNEQFF. CDR3 nucleotide sequence: TGCTCAAGGACTAGCGGGAGGGCCTACCCTTACAATGAGCAGTTCTTC.

There are many counts of this clonotype. The V call is TRBV27, the J call TRBJ2-7; unclear D gene. Germline V gene data show CDR1 as MNHEY and CDR2 as SMNVEV (reference sequence). This CDR3 is built from 13 residues. Between the trimmed V and J ends, which lost 3 bases and 0 bases, there was a span of 6 bases. CDR3 DNA: TGTGCCAGCAGTTTGAAGGGCTCCTACGAGCAGTACTTC. Translating gives CASSLKGSYEQYF.

In its sample, this clonotype was seen many times. The chain joins TRBV6-1 to TRBJ1-2; unclear D gene. The CDR3 spans 14 residues. CDR1 is MNHNS and CDR2 is SASEGT in the germline V gene. Trimming stripped 4 bases from V and 4 bases from J, with 13 bases between. CDR3 in DNA: TGTGCCAGCAGTGTCGAAAGTACAGTCTATGGCTACACCTTC. Amino acid sequence: CASSVESTVYGYTF.

V usage is TRBV12-3 or TRBV12-4 and J usage is TRBJ2-3; no firm D call. V shed 3 bases and J shed 6 bases, with 13 bases lying between them. This CDR3 has 14 amino acids. This CDR3 reads CASSFSRVADTQYF. CDR3 nucleotides: TGTGCCAGCAGTTTTAGCCGGGTCGCGGATACGCAGTATTTT.

This clonotype was detected ten times or more. This rearrangement joins TRBV24-1 to TRBJ2-1; the D gene is possibly TRBD2 (6 bases). Trimming left V 3 bases short and J 8 bases short, with 10 bases between. The germline CDR1 and CDR2 sequences are KGHDR and SFDVKD. CDR3 size: 13 residues. Written as DNA, the CDR3 is TGTGCCACCAGTGATGGGACTTCCCATGAGCAGTTCTTC. This sequence encodes CATSDGTSHEQFF.

This clonotype was found many times. The chain uses TRBV2 and TRBJ2-5; D might be TRBD1 (5 bases). The V gene lost 4 bases and the J gene lost 4 bases, with 13 bases spanning the gap. Germline values: CDR1 SNHLY, CDR2 FYNNEI. CDR3 length: 14 amino acids. The DNA of the CDR3 is TGTGCCAGCAGTGCAGGGCCCAGGCGAGAGACCCAGTACTTC. Residues: CASSAGPRRETQYF. Together with reference TRBV2 and TRBJ2-5, the CDR3 gives the full variable domain: EPEVTQTPSHQVTQMGQEVILRCVPISNHLYFYWYRQILGQKVEFLVSFYNNEISEKSEIFDDQFSVERPDGSNFTLKIRSTKLEDSAMYFCASSAGPRRETQYFGPGTRLLVL.

This clonotype was seen at least ten times. The rearrangement links TRBV10-3 to TRBJ2-5; D gene unclear. The CDR3 has 13 residues. Trimming took 0 bases from V and 4 from J, leaving 6 bases between them. Germline loops: CDR1 ENHRY, CDR2 SYGVKD. CDR3 residues: CAISESRTETQYF. In nucleotides, the CDR3 is TGTGCCATCAGTGAGTCTCGGACAGAGACCCAGTACTTC.

There are a few counts of this clonotype. The genes are TRBV3-1 and TRBJ2-7; D gene ambiguous. The CDR3 covers 15 residues. The germline V gene encodes CDR1 LGHDT and CDR2 YNNKEL (reference sequence). V was cut by 0 bases and J by 0 bases, with 9 bases left in between. CDR3 region: CASSQDLRSSYEQYF. CDR3 coding DNA: TGTGCCAGCAGCCAAGATCTGCGGAGCTCCTACGAGCAGTACTTC.

This clonotype was recorded many times. The chain links TRBV20-1 to TRBJ2-3; D is ambiguous. The CDR3 runs 13 residues. Germline-derived CDR1 and CDR2 are DFQATT and SNEGSKA (reference sequence). Trimming removed 6 bases from V and 2 bases from J, with 12 bases in between. CDR3 sequence reads: CSAPSLYTDTQYF. CDR3 nucleotide sequence: TGCAGTGCCCCCTCGTTATACACAGATACGCAGTATTTT.

The V call is TRBV28, the J call TRBJ2-7; D is perhaps TRBD1 (6 bases). The CDR3 extends over 13 amino acids. Trimming took 8 bases from V and 4 from J, leaving 15 bases between them. The germline gives CDR1 MDHEN, CDR2 SYDVKM. The CDR3 reads CASGETGVYEQYF. CDR3 sequence (DNA): TGTGCCAGCGGAGAGACAGGAGTGTACGAGCAGTACTTC. Full variable domain (outside the CDR3, taken from reference TRBV28 and TRBJ2-7): DVKVTQSSRYLVKRTGEKVFLECVQDMDHENMFWYRQDPGLGLRLIYFSYDVKMKEKGDIPEGYSVSREKKERFSLILESASTNQTSMYLCASGETGVYEQYFGPGTRLTVT.

This clonotype was seen at least ten times. The gene calls are TRBV18 and TRBJ2-7; D is ambiguous. Trimming shortened V by 2 bases and J by 4 bases, and 6 bases separated the two germline ends. The CDR3 totals 12 residues. The germline gives CDR1 KGHSH, CDR2 LQKENI. The CDR3 nucleotides are TGTGCCAGCTCACCAGATGTGTACGAGCAGTACTTC. Translating it yields CASSPDVYEQYF.

As to this clonotype: A much more abundant neighbour one base away suggests this may be a read error. A read error is likely, as this CDR3 ends without the conserved phenylalanine or tryptophan. The chain employs TRBV7-2 and TRBJ2-3; 9 nucleotides agree with TRBD2. Germline V gene data show CDR1 as SGHTA and CDR2 as FQGNSA. This CDR3 has 15 residues. Losses at the gene ends were 4 bases for V and 5 bases for J; bases not matched to a gene: 7. For the CDR3, the DNA is TGTGCCAGCAGCTCTCTAGCGGGGAACGAAGATACGCAGTATCTT. Amino acid sequence: CASSSLAGNEDTQYL.